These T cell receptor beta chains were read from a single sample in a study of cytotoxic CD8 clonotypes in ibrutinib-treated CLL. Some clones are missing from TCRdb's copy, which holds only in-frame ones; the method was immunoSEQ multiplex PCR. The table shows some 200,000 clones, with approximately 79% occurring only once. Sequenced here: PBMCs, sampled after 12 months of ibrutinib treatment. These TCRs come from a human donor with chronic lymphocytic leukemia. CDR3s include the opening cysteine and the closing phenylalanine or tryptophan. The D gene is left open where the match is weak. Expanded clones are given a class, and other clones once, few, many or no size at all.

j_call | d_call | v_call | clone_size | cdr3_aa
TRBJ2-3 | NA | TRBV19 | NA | CASRGWAGADTQYF
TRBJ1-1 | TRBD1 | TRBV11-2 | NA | CASSRGQEGTEAFF
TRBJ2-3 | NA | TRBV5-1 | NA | CASSLGGSDTQYF
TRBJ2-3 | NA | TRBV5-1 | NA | CASSPTPTGSADTQYF
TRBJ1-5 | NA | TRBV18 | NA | CASSPKADQPQHF
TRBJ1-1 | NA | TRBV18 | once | CASSPRGAEGTEAFF
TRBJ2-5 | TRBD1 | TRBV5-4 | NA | CASSFGTGVETQYF
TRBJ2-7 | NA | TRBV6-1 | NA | CASSGDVTEQYF
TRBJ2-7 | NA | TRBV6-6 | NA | CASSTGGTLDEQYF
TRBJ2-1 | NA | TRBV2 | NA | CASSQKEQFF
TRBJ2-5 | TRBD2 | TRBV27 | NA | CASSSLGLAQGTQYF
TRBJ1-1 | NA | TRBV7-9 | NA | CASSLIGTEAFF
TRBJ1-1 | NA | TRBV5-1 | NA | CASSLEGPMNTEAFF
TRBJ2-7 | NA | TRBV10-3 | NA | CAISGGDSSSYEQYF
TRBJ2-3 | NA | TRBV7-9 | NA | CASSLFSTDTQYF
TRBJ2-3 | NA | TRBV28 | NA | CASSYPPGKGADTQYF
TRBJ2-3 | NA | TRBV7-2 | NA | CASSFSSTDTQYF
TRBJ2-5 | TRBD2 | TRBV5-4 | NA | CASTPRGGETQYF
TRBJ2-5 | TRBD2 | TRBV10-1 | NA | CASSERGETQYF
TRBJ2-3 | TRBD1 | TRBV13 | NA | CASLAGTAATDTQYF
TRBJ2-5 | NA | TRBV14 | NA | CASSQERPGLETQYF
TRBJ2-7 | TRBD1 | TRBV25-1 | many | CASSRDRGPLGYEQYF
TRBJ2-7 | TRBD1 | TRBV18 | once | CASSLGQGSLEQYF
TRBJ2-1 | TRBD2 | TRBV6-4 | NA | CASSEGGGIYNEQFF
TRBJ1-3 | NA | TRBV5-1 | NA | CASSLTGLGTGNTIYF
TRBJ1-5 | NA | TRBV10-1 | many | CASSETGDQPQHF
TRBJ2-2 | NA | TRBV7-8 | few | CATTITGNTGELFF
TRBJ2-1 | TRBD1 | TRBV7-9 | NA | CASSLSGPGQFYNEQFF
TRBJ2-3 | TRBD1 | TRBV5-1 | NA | CASSLEGQGIGPRDTQYF
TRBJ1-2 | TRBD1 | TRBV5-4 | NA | CASSSGTADHGYTF
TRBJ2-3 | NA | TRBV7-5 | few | CVRSLVVAGTDTQYF
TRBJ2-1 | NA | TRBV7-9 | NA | CASSYLREKQFF
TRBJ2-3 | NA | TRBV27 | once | CASSWRGTDTQYF
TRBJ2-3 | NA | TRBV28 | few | CASSLVPGDTQYF
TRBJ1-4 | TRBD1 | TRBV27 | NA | CASSGYPGQTWAANEKLFF
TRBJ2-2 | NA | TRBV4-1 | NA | CASSQSNTGELFF
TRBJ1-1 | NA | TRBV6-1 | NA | CASAGSSQATAFF
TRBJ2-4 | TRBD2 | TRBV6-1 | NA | CASRLGTSGAQWYF
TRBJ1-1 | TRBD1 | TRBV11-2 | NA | CASSHRQGNTEAFF
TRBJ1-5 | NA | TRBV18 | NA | CASSFTAQPQHF
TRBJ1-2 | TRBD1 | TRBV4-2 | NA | CASSQFFGQDDGYTF
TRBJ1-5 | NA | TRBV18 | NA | CASSPPAGFLGNQPQHF
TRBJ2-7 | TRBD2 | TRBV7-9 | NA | CASSFVGAGDRYEQYF
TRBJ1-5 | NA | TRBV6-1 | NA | CASRDDLNQPQHF
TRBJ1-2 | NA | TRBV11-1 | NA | CASSLVPGSYGYTF
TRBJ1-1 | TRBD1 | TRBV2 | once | CASSAQGTGNTEAFF